These T cell receptor beta chains were read from a single sample in a study of T cell repertoires in cytomegalovirus infection. Antigen specificity for these receptors is unknown. TCRdb re-analysed the reads in MiXCR, keeping a single row per CDR3 protein. The sample lists tens of thousands of distinct CDR3 sequences, approximately 22% occurring once. The sample taken for sequencing was PBMCs, sequenced either directly or after in vitro stimulation (not recorded which). These receptors all come from a human donor in good health (CMV status not recorded). Some clones in this sample may be carry-over from other donors' samples. Both conserved end residues are part of each CDR3. D genes are given only for firm matches. Clone size appears in some rows only: once, few, many, or a class for an expanded clone.

V	size	D	J	DNA	CDR3
TRBV7-6	-	-	TRBJ1-1	TGTGCCAGCCGGGTTGACACTGAAGCTTTCTTT	CASRVDTEAFF
TRBV12-3/TRBV12-4	few	TRBD1	TRBJ1-2	TGTGCCAGCAGGAGCAGGGGGCATGGCTACACCTTC	CASRSRGHGYTF
TRBV28	-	TRBD2	TRBJ2-7	TGTGCCAGCAGTTTTCGGCTCCGCGGGAGGGCTCCACCGGTCGAGCAGTACTTC	CASSFRLRGRAPPVEQYF
TRBV6-5	-	TRBD1	TRBJ1-1	TGTGCCAGCAGTTACTCTGGGGCGGACAGGAGGTGTTTT	CASSYSGADRRCF
TRBV24-1	-	-	TRBJ2-3	TGTGCCACCAGTGACCGCGCGGGACAACGCACAGATACGCAGTCTTTT	CATSDRAGQRTDTQSF
TRBV7-9	-	TRBD1	TRBJ2-7	TGTGCCAGCACATTTGGACAGGCCTTTTCCTACGAGCAGTACTTC	CASTFGQAFSYEQYF
TRBV30	-	TRBD1	TRBJ1-5	TGTGCCTGGAGTGGACAGGGTAATCAGCCCCAGCATTTT	CAWSGQGNQPQHF
TRBV2	few	TRBD2	TRBJ2-5	TGTGCCAGTTTGGGACTAGCGGGAGGGCCTGCGGGAGAGACCCAGTACTTC	CASLGLAGGPAGETQYF
TRBV12-3/TRBV12-4	many	TRBD2	TRBJ2-1	TGTGCCAGCAGTGTGACTAGCGCGAATGAGCAGTTCTTC	CASSVTSANEQFF
TRBV18	few	-	TRBJ1-3	TGTGCCAGCTCACCCTTCCCGGGGCCGATCTCTGGAAACACCATATATTTT	CASSPFPGPISGNTIYF
TRBV4-1	-	-	TRBJ1-2	TGCGCCAGCAGCCCAAGCCAGGGAGCCTATGGCTACACCTTC	CASSPSQGAYGYTF
TRBV7-3	-	-	TRBJ2-2	TGTGCCAGCAGCTTAACCCCCCTGGCGGGCGGGGAGCTGTTTTTT	CASSLTPLAGGELFF
TRBV7-2	many	TRBD2	TRBJ2-5	TGTGCCAGCAGCTTAAGCGGGAGGAGGATGGAGACCCAGTACTTC	CASSLSGRRMETQYF
TRBV2	-	TRBD2	TRBJ2-3	TGTGCCAGTCAGACTAGCGGGAGCCCAGATACGCAGTATTTT	CASQTSGSPDTQYF
TRBV7-2	few	-	TRBJ2-5	TGTGCCAGCAGCTTAGTCCCGGGGTTAGAGACCCAGTACTTC	CASSLVPGLETQYF
TRBV7-9	-	-	TRBJ1-5	TGTGCCAGCAGCTTATCCGACACGGTTAATCATCCCCAGCATTTT	CASSLSDTVNHPQHF
TRBV5-6	-	-	TRBJ1-2	TGTGCCAGCACCTCTAATGGGAACCCTACCAACTATGGCTACACCTTC	CASTSNGNPTNYGYTF
TRBV12-3/TRBV12-4	many	-	TRBJ2-5	TGTGCCAGCACCACTACCCTTAAAAGGGAGACCCAGTACTTC	CASTTTLKRETQYF
TRBV12-3/TRBV12-4	-	-	TRBJ1-1	TGTGCCAGCAGTTTGATGGGACCTTTGAACACTGAAGCTTTCTTT	CASSLMGPLNTEAFF
TRBV12-3/TRBV12-4	-	TRBD1	TRBJ2-4	TGTGCCAGCACCCGGACAGGGGGCGAGTACATTCAGTACTTC	CASTRTGGEYIQYF
TRBV28	few	-	TRBJ2-1	TGTGCCAGCAGTCCTCGGACAGCCTACAATGAGCAGTTCTTC	CASSPRTAYNEQFF
TRBV7-9	many	TRBD2	TRBJ2-5	TGTGCCAGCAGCTCCCTAGCGGGAGGAGTGGAGACCCAGTACTTC	CASSSLAGGVETQYF
TRBV7-8	few	TRBD1	TRBJ1-4	TGTGCCAGCAGCACAGGGGTCGGAAATGAAAAACTGTTTTTT	CASSTGVGNEKLFF
TRBV7-9	few	-	TRBJ2-1	TGTGCCAGCAGCTTAGTAGTCAGCTCCAATGAGCAGTTCTTC	CASSLVVSSNEQFF
TRBV7-2	many	-	TRBJ2-7	TGTGCCAGCAGCCTCACCCCGAGGAGCTCCTACGAGCAGTACTTC	CASSLTPRSSYEQYF
TRBV7-9	-	-	TRBJ1-2	TGTGCCAGCAGCTTTCCAGGGAACTATGGCTACACCTTC	CASSFPGNYGYTF
TRBV12-3/TRBV12-4	-	TRBD2	TRBJ2-5	TGTGCCAGCAGTTTAGGGACTAGCGTGACCCAGTACTTC	CASSLGTSVTQYF
TRBV20-1	-	-	TRBJ2-5	TGCAGTGCTCTGAGAGACACGGCAGCCGACCAGTACTTC	CSALRDTAADQYF
TRBV7-2	-	-	TRBJ2-1	TGTGCCAGCAGCATGATCGTCACCTACAATGAGCAGTTCTTC	CASSMIVTYNEQFF
TRBV7-4	-	-	TRBJ1-1	TGTGCCAGCAGCTTGGCTGGGGATCGAGCTTTCTTT	CASSLAGDRAFF
TRBV5-1	-	TRBD1	TRBJ1-1	TGCGCCAGCAGCTTGGATACAGGGGGCAATACTGAAGCTTTCTTT	CASSLDTGGNTEAFF
TRBV5-1	few	-	TRBJ1-2	TGCGCCAGCAGCTTGTCGGCAGAACGGAGTGATGGCTACACCTTC	CASSLSAERSDGYTF